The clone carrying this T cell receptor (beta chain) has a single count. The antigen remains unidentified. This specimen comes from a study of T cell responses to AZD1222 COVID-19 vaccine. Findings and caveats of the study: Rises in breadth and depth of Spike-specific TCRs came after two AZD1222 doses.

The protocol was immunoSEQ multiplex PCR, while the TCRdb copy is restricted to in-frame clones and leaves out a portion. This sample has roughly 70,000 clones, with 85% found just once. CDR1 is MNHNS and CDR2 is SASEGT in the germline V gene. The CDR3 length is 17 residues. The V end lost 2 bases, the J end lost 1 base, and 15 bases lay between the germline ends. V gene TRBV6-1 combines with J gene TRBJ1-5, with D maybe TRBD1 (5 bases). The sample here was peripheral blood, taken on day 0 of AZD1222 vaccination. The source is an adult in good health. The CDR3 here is CASSEIRGSSSNQPQHF. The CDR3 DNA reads TGTGCCAGCAGTGAAATCCGGGGCTCCTCCAGCAATCAGCCCCAGCATTTT.